Following are 7 T cell receptor beta chains from one sample sequenced in a study of control samples from healthy donors and cancer patients. Clones were read by immunoSEQ multiplex PCR, and TCRdb kept only the in-frame ones, dropping some. The data contain tens of thousands of clones, 75% to 85% of them singletons. Sequencing input: blood. These receptors came from a man aged 35-49 years in good health.

This clone was seen just once. The chain recombines TRBV27 with TRBJ1-1; 8 bases are shared with TRBD1. The CDR3 runs to 15 residues. V trimming: 6 bases; J trimming: 7 bases; junction bases outside the gene matches: 13. Germline CDR1 is MNHEY and CDR2 is SMNVEV (reference sequence). The CDR3 loop reads CASSLWARTGSEAFF. The CDR3 bases are TGTGCCAGCAGCCTATGGGCAAGGACAGGGAGTGAAGCTTTCTTT.

The chain is built from TRBV2 and TRBJ1-5; tentatively, D is TRBD1 (6 bases). Trimming left V 4 bases short and J 3 bases short, with 16 bases between. This CDR3 contains 16 residues. Germline V CDR1 and CDR2: SNHLY, FYNNEI. In DNA form, the CDR3 reads TGTGCCAGCAGTGGCGGGACAAACCATGACAATCAGCCCCAGCATTTT. Protein product: CASSGGTNHDNQPQHF. Full variable domain (missing parts from reference TRBV2 and TRBJ1-5): EPEVTQTPSHQVTQMGQEVILRCVPISNHLYFYWYRQILGQKVEFLVSFYNNEISEKSEIFDDQFSVERPDGSNFTLKIRSTKLEDSAMYFCASSGGTNHDNQPQHFGDGTRLSIL.

The chain employs TRBV11-2 and TRBJ2-1; D perhaps matches TRBD2 (6 bases). Trimming left V 2 bases short and J 6 bases short, with 14 bases between. In germline, CDR1 is SGHAT, CDR2 FQNNGV. CDR3 length equals 15 residues. The CDR3 nucleotides read TGTGCCAGCAGCTTAAGTTCGGGAGCGAGCAATGAGCAGTTCTTC. This codes for CASSLSSGASNEQFF.

The V gene is TRBV5-6, the J gene TRBJ2-7, with no clear D. The CDR3 runs to 14 residues. Germline values: CDR1 SGHDT, CDR2 YYEEEE. Trimming removed 4 bases from V and 4 bases from J, with 15 bases in between. The DNA of the CDR3 is TGTGCCAGCAGCCAGGCCGCAGGAAGATACGAGCAGTACTTC. This gives the protein CASSQAAGRYEQYF.

The V and J genes are TRBV7-9 and TRBJ2-7; D remains unclear. CDR1 is SEHNR and CDR2 is FQNEAQ in the germline V gene (reference sequence). V lost 4 bases to trimming and J lost 7 bases, with 8 bases between them. CDR3 length equals 11 residues. CDR3 in DNA: TGTGCCAGCAGCTCCTACAGAGAGCAGTACTTC. It codes for CASSSYREQYF.

Only one count was recorded for this clone. The rearrangement uses TRBV6-5 and TRBJ1-1; 9 nucleotides match TRBD1. Germline CDR1 and CDR2: MNHEY and SVGAGI. With 6 bases clipped from V and 5 bases from J, the junction kept 10 bases outside the gene matches. The CDR3 runs 15 residues. The CDR3 region has the DNA TGTGCCAGCAGGACCCAACAGGGGGCAGGTACTGAAGCTTTCTTT. It yields the protein CASRTQQGAGTEAFF.

The chain carries TRBV4-2 and TRBJ1-1; D gene unclear. Germline CDR1 reads LGHNA; CDR2 reads YNFKEQ. The V and J ends lost 4 bases and 6 bases respectively, with 21 bases between them. CDR3 size: 16 residues. The CDR3 loop is CASSLSEGATVSEAFF. The CDR3 region has the DNA TGTGCCAGCAGCCTAAGCGAGGGAGCGACGGTCTCTGAAGCTTTCTTT.